The present entry profiles one T cell receptor beta chain with its context. This record belongs to a study of control samples from healthy donors and cancer patients. Assay: immunoSEQ multiplex PCR; the TCRdb copy retains only in-frame clones and omits some. The sample gives 150,000 to 200,000 clones, over 85% of which show up once; over 3.5% is in the top ten. The source is a woman between 55 and 75 years old in good health. The specimen was blood.

The CDR3 DNA reads as TGCGCCAGCAGCCCGAAGGGAACTACGGGACAAGAAAACACTGAAGCTTTCTTT. Translating it yields CASSPKGTTGQENTEAFF. The rearrangement uses TRBV5-1 and TRBJ1-1; D perhaps matches TRBD1 (6 bases). Germline V gene sequence: CDR1 SGHRS, CDR2 YFSETQ. V was shortened by 4 bases and J by 2 bases, with 24 bases between the two germline ends. The CDR3 is 18 amino acids.